This entry concerns a single T cell receptor (beta chain). Its antigen is not known. This sample was included in a study of T cell responses to AZD1222 COVID-19 vaccine. As for the study in general: Samples with a second dose at about 4 or about 12 weeks were pooled together. Overall study results and limits: It was only after the peak T cell response that any repertoires were sampled. Regions left unmutated in variants are reportedly the target of nearly half of spike-specific TCRs. Most donors were white British, females outnumbered males, and clonal diversity was possibly underestimated.

The germline CDR1 and CDR2 sequences are LNHDA and SQIVND (reference sequence). The CDR3 extends over 16 amino acids. V lost 1 base and J lost 2; bases outside the gene matches: 1. Assay used: immunoSEQ multiplex PCR; TCRdb lists only in-frame clones, some missing. The table has under 150,000 clones, 80% to 95% seen once. Here the sequenced sample was peripheral blood, taken on day 0 of AZD1222 vaccination. This chain joins TRBV19 and TRBJ2-1; 11 bases match TRBD2. This receptor was identified in an adult in good health. In DNA form, the CDR3 reads TGTGCCAGTAGTATAGGGACTAGCGGGCCCTACAATGAGCAGTTCTTC. Protein sequence: CASSIGTSGPYNEQFF.